This is a list of T cell receptor beta chains from one sample in a study of blood T cell repertoires in COVID-19. The repertoire was sequenced with immunoSEQ multiplex PCR; TCRdb's copy has only in-frame clones and lacks some. The table records 250,000 to 350,000 clones, roughly 90% of them present only once. The sample consisted of peripheral blood. Receptor source: a man between 18 and 29 years old who had recovered from COVID-19. Both conserved end residues are part of each CDR3. D genes are given only for firm matches. Size is omitted from some rows. Given values are once, few, many or a class for expanded clones.

j_call clone_size d_call v_call cdr3_nt cdr3_aa
TRBJ1-1 . . TRBV11-1 TGTGCCAGCAGCTTAGACTCGAACACTGAAGCTTTCTTT CASSLDSNTEAFF
TRBJ1-2 . TRBD1 TRBV24-1 TGTGCCACCAGTGATTTAATCGGGACAGGCGACGGCTACACCTTC CATSDLIGTGDGYTF
TRBJ1-5 . . TRBV10-1 TGCGCCAGCATTGGGAGGACCAATCAGCCCCAGCATTTT CASIGRTNQPQHF
TRBJ1-2 . . TRBV19 TGTGCCAGTAGTATTAGGGCGGGGGAGAAGGATGGCTACACCTTC CASSIRAGEKDGYTF
TRBJ2-5 . . TRBV9 TGTGCCAGCAGCGTAGAGGGGGAAGAGACCCAGTACTTC CASSVEGEETQYF
TRBJ2-1 . TRBD2 TRBV6-5 TGTGCCAGCAGCTCCCTAGCGGGAGCGTACAATGAGCAGTTCTTC CASSSLAGAYNEQFF
TRBJ2-3 . . TRBV2 TGTGCCAGCAGTGAAGAAGAGGGGACTTTAGGGGCAGATACGCAGTATTTT CASSEEEGTLGADTQYF
TRBJ2-7 . TRBD2 TRBV5-4 TGTGCCAGCACCAACCGGGGGGGCGCGGGAGAGCAGTACTTC CASTNRGGAGEQYF
TRBJ1-1 . . TRBV18 TGTGCCAGCTCACCACCGAGTAAGAACACTGAAGCTTTCTTT CASSPPSKNTEAFF
TRBJ1-2 . TRBD1 TRBV3-1/TRBV3-2 TGTGCCAGCAGCCAAGAGACAGGACAGGGGGCGAGAGGCTACACCTTC CASSQETGQGARGYTF
TRBJ2-1 once TRBD2 TRBV10-3 TGTGCCATCTCATTAGCGGGGGGCGAGAATGAGCAGTTCTTC CAISLAGGENEQFF
TRBJ2-7 . . TRBV18 TGTGCCAGCTCTGGGGCGGACACCACCTCCTACGAGCAGTACTTC CASSGADTTSYEQYF
TRBJ1-3 . TRBD1 TRBV27 TGTGCCAGCAGTCCTGGCAGGGGGCTTGGAAACACCATATATTTT CASSPGRGLGNTIYF
TRBJ1-6 . . TRBV6-1 TGTGCCAGCAGTGAAGGGGCGATAGCACCCCTCCACTTT CASSEGAIAPLHF
TRBJ2-1 . TRBD2 TRBV19 TGTGCCAGTACAAGGAGGCGGGAGGACCCCTTGATCTTC CASTRRREDPLIF
TRBJ1-5 . . TRBV12-2 TGTGCAAGTCGCTTTCGAGTAGGGGCCAGGAATAGCAATCAGCCCCAGCATTTT CASRFRVGARNSNQPQHF
TRBJ2-7 . . TRBV12-3/TRBV12-4 TGTGCCAGCAGTAAACAGGGTCAGTACGAGCAGTACTTC CASSKQGQYEQYF
TRBJ2-7 . TRBD1 TRBV4-1 TGCGCCAGCAGCCAAGATCGCTTTACAGGGGGCTCCAGGGACGAGCAGTACTTC CASSQDRFTGGSRDEQYF
TRBJ1-1 . TRBD1 TRBV6-1 TGTGCCAGCAGTGAATTTTGGGACAGGCTGAACACTGAAGCTTTCTTT CASSEFWDRLNTEAFF
TRBJ2-3 . TRBD1 TRBV18 TGTGCCAGCTCCCCGGGACAGGGAAGCACAGATACGCAGTATTTT CASSPGQGSTDTQYF
TRBJ2-5 . . TRBV11-2 TGTGCCAGCAGCCGACTTGGGGCCCTCGAGACCCAGTACTTC CASSRLGALETQYF
TRBJ2-7 . . TRBV3-1/TRBV3-2 TGTGCCAGCAGCCAACCAGTAGCAGGGATTTACGAGCAGTACTTC CASSQPVAGIYEQYF
TRBJ2-3 once . TRBV19 TGTGCCAGCTTACTAGAAATCACAGATACGCAGTATTTT CASLLEITDTQYF
TRBJ2-2 . . TRBV19 TGTGCCAGTAGTATGTCGGGAACCGGGGAGCTGTTTTTT CASSMSGTGELFF
TRBJ2-3 . . TRBV19 TGTGCCAGTCCCCTGGCGAGGGGCACAGATACGCAGTATTTT CASPLARGTDTQYF